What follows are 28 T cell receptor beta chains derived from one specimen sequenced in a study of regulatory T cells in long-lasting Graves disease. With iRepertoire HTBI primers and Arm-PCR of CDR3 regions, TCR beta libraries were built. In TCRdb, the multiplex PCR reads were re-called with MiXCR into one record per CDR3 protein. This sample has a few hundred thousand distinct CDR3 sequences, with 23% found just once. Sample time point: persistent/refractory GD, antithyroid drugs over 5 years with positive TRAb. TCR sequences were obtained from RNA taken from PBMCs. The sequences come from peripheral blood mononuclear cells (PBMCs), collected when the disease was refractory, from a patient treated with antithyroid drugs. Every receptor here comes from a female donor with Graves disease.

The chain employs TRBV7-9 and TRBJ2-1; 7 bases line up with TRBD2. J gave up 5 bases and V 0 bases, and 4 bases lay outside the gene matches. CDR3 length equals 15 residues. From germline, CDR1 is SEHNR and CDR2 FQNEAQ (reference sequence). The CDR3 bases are TGTGCCAGCAGCTTAGCGTTGAGCGGGAACAATGAGCAGTTCTTC. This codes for CASSLALSGNNEQFF.

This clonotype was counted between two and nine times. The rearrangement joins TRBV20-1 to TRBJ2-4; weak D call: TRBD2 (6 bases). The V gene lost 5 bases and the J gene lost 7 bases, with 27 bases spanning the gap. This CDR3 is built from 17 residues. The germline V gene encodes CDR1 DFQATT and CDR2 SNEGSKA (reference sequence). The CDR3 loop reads CSALVPSKLALFNIQYF. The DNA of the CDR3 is TGCAGTGCTTTAGTCCCTTCGAAACTAGCTCTGTTTAACATTCAGTACTTC.

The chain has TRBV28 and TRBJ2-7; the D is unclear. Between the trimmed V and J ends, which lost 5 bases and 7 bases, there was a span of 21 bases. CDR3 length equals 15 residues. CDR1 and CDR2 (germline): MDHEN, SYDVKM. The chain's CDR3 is CASSRALKLMREQYF. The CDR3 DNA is TGTGCCAGCAGTCGGGCCTTGAAACTCATGAGGGAGCAGTACTTC.

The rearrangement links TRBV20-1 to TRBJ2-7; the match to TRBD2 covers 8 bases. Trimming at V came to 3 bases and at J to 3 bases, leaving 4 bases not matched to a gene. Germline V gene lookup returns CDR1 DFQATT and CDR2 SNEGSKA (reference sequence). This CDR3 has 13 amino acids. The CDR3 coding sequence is TGCAGTGCTAGGGGTAGCGGGATCTACGAGCAGTACTTC. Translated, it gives CSARGSGIYEQYF.

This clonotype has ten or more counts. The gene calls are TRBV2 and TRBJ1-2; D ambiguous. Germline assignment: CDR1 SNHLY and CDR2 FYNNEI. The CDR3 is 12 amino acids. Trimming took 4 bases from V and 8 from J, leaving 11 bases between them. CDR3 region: CASSVLSKGYTF. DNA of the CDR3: TGTGCCAGCAGTGTACTCTCGAAAGGCTACACCTTC.

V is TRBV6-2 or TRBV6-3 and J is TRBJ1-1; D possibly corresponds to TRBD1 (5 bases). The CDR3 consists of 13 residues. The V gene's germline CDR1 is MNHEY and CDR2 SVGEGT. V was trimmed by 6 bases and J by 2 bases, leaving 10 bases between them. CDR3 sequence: CASRDQGNTEAFF. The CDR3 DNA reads TGTGCCAGCAGGGACCAGGGAAACACTGAAGCTTTCTTT.

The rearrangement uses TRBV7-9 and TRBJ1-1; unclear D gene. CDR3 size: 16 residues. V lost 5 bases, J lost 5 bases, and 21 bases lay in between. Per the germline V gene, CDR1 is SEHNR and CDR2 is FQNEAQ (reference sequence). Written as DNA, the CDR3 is TGTGCCAGCAGCCGCCGTCCGGCAGGAGCTGGGACTGAAGCTTTCTTT. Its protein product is CASSRRPAGAGTEAFF.

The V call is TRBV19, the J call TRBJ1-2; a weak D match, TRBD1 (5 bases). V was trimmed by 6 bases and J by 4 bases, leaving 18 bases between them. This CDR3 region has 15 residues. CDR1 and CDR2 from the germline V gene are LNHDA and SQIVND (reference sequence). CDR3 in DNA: TGTGCCAGTAGGCCCACCGGGGAGGGGCGCTATGGCTACACCTTC. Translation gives CASRPTGEGRYGYTF.

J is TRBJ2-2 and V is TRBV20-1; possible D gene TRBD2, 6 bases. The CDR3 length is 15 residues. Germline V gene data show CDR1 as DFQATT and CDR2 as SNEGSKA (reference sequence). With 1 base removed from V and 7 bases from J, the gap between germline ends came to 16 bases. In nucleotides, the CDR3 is TGCAGTGCTAGAGCCGGGACTTCCTTTGGCGGGGAGCTGTTTTTT. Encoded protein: CSARAGTSFGGELFF.

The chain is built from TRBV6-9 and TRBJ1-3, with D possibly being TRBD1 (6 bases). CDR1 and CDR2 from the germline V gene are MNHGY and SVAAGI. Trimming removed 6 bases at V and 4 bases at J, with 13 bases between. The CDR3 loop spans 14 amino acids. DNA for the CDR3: TGTGCCAGCAGGTCGACAGGTCTAGGAAACACCATATATTTT. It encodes CASRSTGLGNTIYF.

The DNA of the CDR3 is TGTGCCAGCAGCTTAGTAGTCCGGGGAAGCTACGAGCAGTACTTC. It codes for CASSLVVRGSYEQYF. This sequence joins TRBV7-9 and TRBJ2-7, with TRBD2 as a possible D gene (5 bases). This CDR3 is built from 15 residues. The V and J ends lost 1 base and 3 bases respectively, with 13 bases between them. CDR1 is SEHNR, CDR2 FQNEAQ, per germline (reference sequence).

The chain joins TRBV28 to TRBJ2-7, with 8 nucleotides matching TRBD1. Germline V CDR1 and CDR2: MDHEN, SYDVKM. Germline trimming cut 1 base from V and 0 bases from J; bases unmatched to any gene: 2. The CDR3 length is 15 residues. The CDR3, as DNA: TGTGCCAGCAGTTTATCGGGACAGGCCTCCTACGAGCAGTACTTC. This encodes CASSLSGQASYEQYF.

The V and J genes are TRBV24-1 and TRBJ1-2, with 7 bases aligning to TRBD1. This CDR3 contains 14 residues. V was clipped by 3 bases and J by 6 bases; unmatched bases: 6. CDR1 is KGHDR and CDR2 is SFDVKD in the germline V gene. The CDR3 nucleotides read TGTGCCACCAGTGATGGAGACAGGGCGGATGGCTACACCTTC. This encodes CATSDGDRADGYTF.

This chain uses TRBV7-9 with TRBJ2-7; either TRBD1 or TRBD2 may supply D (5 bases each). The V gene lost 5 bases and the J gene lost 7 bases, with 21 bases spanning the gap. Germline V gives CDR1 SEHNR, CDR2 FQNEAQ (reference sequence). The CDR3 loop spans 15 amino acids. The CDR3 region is CASSPQGGGLEEQYF. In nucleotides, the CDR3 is TGTGCCAGCAGCCCCCAGGGCGGCGGGCTCGAGGAGCAGTACTTC.

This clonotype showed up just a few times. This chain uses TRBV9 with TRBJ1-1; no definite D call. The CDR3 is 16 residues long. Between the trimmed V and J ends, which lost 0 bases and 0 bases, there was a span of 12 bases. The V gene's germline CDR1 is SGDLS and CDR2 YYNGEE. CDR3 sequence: CASSVGGSRMNTEAFF. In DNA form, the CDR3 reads TGTGCCAGCAGCGTAGGCGGCAGTCGTATGAACACTGAAGCTTTCTTT.

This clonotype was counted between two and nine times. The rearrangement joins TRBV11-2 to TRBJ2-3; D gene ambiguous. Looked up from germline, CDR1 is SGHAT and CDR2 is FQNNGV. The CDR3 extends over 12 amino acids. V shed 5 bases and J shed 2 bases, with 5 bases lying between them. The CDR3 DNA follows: TGTGCCAGCAGCCCCTTCACAGATACGCAGTATTTT. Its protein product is CASSPFTDTQYF.

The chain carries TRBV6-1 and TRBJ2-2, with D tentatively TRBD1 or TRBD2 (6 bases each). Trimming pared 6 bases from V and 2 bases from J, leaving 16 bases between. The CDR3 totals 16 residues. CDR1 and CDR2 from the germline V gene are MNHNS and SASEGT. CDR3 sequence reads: CASSHLGGLNTGELFF. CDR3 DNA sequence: TGTGCCAGCAGCCACCTGGGGGGCCTTAACACCGGGGAGCTGTTTTTT.

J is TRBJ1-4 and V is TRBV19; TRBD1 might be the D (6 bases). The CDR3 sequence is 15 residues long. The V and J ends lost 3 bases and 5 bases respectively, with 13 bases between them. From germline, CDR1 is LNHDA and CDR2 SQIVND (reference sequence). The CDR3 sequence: CASSITGAINEKLFF. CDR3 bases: TGTGCCAGTAGTATTACGGGGGCTATCAATGAAAAACTGTTTTTT.

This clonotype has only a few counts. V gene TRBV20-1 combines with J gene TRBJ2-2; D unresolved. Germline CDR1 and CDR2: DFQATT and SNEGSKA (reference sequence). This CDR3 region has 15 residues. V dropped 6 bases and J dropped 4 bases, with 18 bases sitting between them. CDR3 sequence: CSASTVRYGTGELFF. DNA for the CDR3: TGCAGTGCATCCACCGTTAGATATGGCACCGGGGAGCTGTTTTTT.

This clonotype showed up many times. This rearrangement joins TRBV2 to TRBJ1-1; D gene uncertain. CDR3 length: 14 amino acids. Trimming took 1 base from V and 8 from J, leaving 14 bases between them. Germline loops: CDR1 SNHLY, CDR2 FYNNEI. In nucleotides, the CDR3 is TGTGCCAGCAGTGAAGAGGGTTTGAGCGCGGAAGCTTTCTTT. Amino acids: CASSEEGLSAEAFF.

The CDR3 region is CASSRYRGYEQYF. As DNA, the CDR3 is TGTGCCAGCAGTCGGTACAGGGGCTACGAGCAGTACTTC. The V and J genes are TRBV6-2 or TRBV6-3 and TRBJ2-7, with 7 bases that match TRBD1. Germline CDR1 and CDR2: MNHEY and SVGEGT. Trimming at V came to 5 bases and at J to 3 bases, leaving 4 bases not matched to a gene. The CDR3 loop spans 13 amino acids.

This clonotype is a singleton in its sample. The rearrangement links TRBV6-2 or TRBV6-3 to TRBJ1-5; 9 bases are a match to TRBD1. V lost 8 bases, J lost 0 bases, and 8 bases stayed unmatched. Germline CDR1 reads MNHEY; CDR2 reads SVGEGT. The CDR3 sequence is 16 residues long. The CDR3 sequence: CASGRTGEISNQPQHF. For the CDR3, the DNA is TGTGCCAGCGGCAGGACAGGGGAGATTAGCAATCAGCCCCAGCATTTT.

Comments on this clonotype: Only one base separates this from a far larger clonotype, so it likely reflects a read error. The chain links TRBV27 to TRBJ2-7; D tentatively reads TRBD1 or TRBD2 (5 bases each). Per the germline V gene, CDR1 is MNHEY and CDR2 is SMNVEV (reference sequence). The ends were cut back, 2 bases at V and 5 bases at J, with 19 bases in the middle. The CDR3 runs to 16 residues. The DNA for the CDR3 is TGTGCCAGCAGTTTACAGGGACCCAGTTACGCCCACGAGCAGTACTTC. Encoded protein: CASSLQGPSYAHEQYF.

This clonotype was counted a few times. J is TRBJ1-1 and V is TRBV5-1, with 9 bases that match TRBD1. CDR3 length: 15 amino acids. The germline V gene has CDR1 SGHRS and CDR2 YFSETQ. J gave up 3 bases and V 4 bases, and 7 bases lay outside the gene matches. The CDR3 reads CASSLLGQGYTEAFF. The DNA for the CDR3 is TGCGCCAGCAGCCTTCTAGGACAGGGGTACACTGAAGCTTTCTTT.

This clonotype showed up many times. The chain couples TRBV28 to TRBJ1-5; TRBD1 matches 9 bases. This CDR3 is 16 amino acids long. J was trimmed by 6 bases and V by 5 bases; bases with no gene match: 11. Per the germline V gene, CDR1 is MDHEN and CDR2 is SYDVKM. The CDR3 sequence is CASSPQTGGGGQPQHF. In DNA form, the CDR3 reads TGTGCCAGCAGTCCCCAGACAGGGGGGGGTGGTCAGCCCCAGCATTTT.

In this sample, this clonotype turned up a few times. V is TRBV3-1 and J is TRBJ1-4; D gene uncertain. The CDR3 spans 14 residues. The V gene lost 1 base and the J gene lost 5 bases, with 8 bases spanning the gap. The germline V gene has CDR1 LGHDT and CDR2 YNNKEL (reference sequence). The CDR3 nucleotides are TGTGCCAGCAGCCAAGTTTCGGTCAATGAAAAACTGTTTTTT. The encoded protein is CASSQVSVNEKLFF.

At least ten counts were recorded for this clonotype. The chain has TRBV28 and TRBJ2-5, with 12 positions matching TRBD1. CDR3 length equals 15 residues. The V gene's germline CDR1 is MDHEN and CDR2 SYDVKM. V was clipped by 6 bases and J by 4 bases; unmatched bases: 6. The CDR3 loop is CASRGQGAGGETQYF. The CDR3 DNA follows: TGTGCCAGCAGGGGACAGGGGGCAGGTGGAGAGACCCAGTACTTC.

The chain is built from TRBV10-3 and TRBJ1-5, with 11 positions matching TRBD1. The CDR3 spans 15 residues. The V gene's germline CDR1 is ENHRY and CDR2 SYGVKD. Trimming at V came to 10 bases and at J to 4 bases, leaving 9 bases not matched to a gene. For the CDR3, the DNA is TGTGCCACAGGGGACCGGGACAGGGGGAATCAGCCCCAGCATTTT. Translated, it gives CATGDRDRGNQPQHF.